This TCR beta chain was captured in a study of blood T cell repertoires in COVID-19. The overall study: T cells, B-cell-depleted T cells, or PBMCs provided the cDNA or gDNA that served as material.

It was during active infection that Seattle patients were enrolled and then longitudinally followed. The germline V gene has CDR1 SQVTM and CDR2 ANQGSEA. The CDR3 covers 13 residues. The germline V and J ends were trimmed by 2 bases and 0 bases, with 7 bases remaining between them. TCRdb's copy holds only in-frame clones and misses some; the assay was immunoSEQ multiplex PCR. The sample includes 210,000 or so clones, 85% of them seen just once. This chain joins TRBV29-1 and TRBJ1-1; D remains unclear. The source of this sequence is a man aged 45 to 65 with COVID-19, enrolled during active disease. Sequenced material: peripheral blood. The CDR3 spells CSVEKQLNTEAFF. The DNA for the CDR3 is TGCAGCGTTGAAAAACAGCTGAACACTGAAGCTTTCTTT.